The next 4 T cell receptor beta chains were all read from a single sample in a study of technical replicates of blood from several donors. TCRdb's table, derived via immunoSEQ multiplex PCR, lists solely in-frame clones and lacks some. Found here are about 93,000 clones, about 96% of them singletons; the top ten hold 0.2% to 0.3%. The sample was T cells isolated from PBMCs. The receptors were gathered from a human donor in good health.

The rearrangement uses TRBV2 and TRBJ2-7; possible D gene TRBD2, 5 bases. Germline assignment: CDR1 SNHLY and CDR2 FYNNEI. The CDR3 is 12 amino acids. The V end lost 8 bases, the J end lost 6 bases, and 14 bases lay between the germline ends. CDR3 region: CASGVPGLEQYF. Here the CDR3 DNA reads TGTGCCAGCGGGGTGCCAGGACTCGAGCAGTACTTC. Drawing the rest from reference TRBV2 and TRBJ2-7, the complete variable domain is EPEVTQTPSHQVTQMGQEVILRCVPISNHLYFYWYRQILGQKVEFLVSFYNNEISEKSEIFDDQFSVERPDGSNFTLKIRSTKLEDSAMYFCASGVPGLEQYFGPGTRLTVT.

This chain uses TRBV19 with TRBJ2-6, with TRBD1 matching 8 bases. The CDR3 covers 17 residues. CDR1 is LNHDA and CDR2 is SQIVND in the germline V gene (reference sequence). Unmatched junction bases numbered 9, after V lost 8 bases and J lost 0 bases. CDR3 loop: CASLTTGTGSGANVLTF. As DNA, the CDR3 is TGTGCCAGTCTTACAACCGGGACAGGCTCTGGGGCCAACGTCCTGACTTTC.

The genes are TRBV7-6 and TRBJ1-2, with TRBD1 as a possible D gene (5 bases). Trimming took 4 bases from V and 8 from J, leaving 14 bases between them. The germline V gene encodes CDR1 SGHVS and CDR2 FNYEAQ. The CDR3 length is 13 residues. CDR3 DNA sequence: TGTGCCAGCAGCTCCGGACACCGGATGGGCTACACCTTC. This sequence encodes CASSSGHRMGYTF.

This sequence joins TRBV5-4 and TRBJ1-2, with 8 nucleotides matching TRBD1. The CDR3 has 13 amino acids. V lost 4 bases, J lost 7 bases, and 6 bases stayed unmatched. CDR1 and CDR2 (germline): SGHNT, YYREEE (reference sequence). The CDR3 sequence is CASSQGAAAGYTF. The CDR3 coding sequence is TGTGCCAGCAGCCAGGGGGCTGCGGCTGGCTACACCTTC.